The clone carrying this TCR beta chain rates as medium-sized. Its specificity is unknown. This entry is derived from a study of neurological immune-mediated disorders. Study conclusions and caveats: Grouping of repertoires by phylogeny put those of 18 of 34 multiple sclerosis patients into a single related-CDR3 cluster, a possible signature. No CDR3 amino acid sequences were shared by expanded clones across subjects, suggesting private repertoires in all groups.

The V gene end was trimmed by 3 bases and the J gene end by 2 bases; junction bases not matched to a gene: 2. The CDR3 consists of 13 residues. In germline, CDR1 is SGHRS, CDR2 YFSETQ. The making of cDNA relied on 5'RACE with 10-nucleotide random UMIs. Every sequencing run gave over 190 million TCR-beta sequences, taken from 15-18 subjects. TCRdb redid the calling of the 5' RACE reads with MiXCR, one entry per CDR3 protein. The table lists about 48,000 distinct CDR3 sequences, about 2% of them singletons. The sequence was obtained from a woman in her forties with multiple sclerosis. The J gene is TRBJ2-7, the V gene TRBV5-1, with 7 bases lining up with TRBD2. The source material was PBMCs. This CDR3 reads CASSSSGTYEQYF. The CDR3 coding sequence is TGCGCCAGCAGCTCAAGCGGGACCTACGAGCAGTACTTC.